Reported below is one TCR beta chain. This clonotype is deemed medium-sized (0.01 to 0.1%). It lacks a known antigen. One base away there is no much larger clone; base qualities are not given. These data belong to a study (dated by TCRdb to the mid-2010s). Study-wide context: In people whose bodies naturally kept HIV infection under control, the researchers looked into where HIV persistence comes from.

The germline ends are 15 bases apart after V is trimmed by 8 bases and J by 4 bases. The CDR3 runs 14 amino acids, cysteine and phenylalanine included. Here the CDR3 DNA is all that survives: 42 bases in frame from base 1. The germline V gene encodes CDR1 MNHEY and CDR2 SMNVEV (reference sequence). The library was generated by 5' RACE. Sequencing was performed on an Illumina HiSeq 2000. The public reads were run again by TCRdb, first through fastp at Q25 and then through MiXCR, and only productive beta chains were kept. Under each unique CDR3 protein, matching rows form one entry showing the most common genes and DNA. The sample profile shows a few thousand distinct CDR3 sequences; under 7% of them were found once. Together, the top ten hold 6.5% of the sample.

Sequencing used total memory T cells from blood PBMCs. The intended sense of this specimen's cell subset or site label: transitional memory CD4+ T cells. The sequence was obtained from a female donor with HIV. The chain is encoded by TRBV27 joined to TRBJ1-5, and perhaps TRBD1 as D gene, on 6 matching bases. The nucleotide sequence is given as TGTGCCAGCGGGGAGTACAGGGATAATCAGCCCCAGCATTTT. Its protein is CASGEYRDNQPQHF.